Here is one T cell receptor beta chain with its context. Antigen: not known. The entry originates in a study of beta chain features in type 1 diabetes. It was via CD45RO/CCR7/CD25/CD127/CD95/CD27 that CD4+ naive, central memory, regulatory and stem cell-like memory cells were sorted. Trimming pared 0 bases from V and 0 bases from J, leaving 14 bases between. The germline gives CDR1 PRHDT, CDR2 FYEKMQ (reference sequence). This CDR3 contains 18 residues. What was sequenced were expressed TCRB transcripts, since all of the isolated RNA had been reverse transcribed. Only in-frame clones appear in the TCRdb table, and some are missing; sequencing was by immunoSEQ multiplex PCR. The data hold about 640,000 clones, with 9.5% to 15% observed a single time. Study-wide findings and caveats: PCR could preferentially amplify shorter templates, alike in patients and controls. In every one of the four CD4+ subsets, TCRB CDR3s were moderately but significantly shorter in Type 1 diabetes patients.

The TCR comes from a man younger than 45 with type 1 diabetes. The sample was naive CD4+ T cells from blood. The V call is TRBV13, the J call TRBJ2-2; unclear D gene. The CDR3 region is CASSLGGSSFANTGELFF. As DNA, the CDR3 is TGTGCCAGCAGCTTAGGAGGCAGTAGCTTCGCGAACACCGGGGAGCTGTTTTTT.